One T cell receptor beta chain is described in this entry. The antigen is not known. The sample belongs to a study of blood T cells in healthy people across ages. General study results and limits: Among long-lived donors, naive CD4+ cells were more numerous and diversity higher than in aged donors.

Together with a sample-barcoded 5' primer, a J-beta primer mix was included in a second PCR lasting about 6 to 11 cycles. With 12 random nucleotides, a template-switch adaptor tagged each individual cDNA molecule. Each CDR3 protein is one row after TCRdb ran MiXCR on the 5' RACE reads. The table has some 790,000 distinct CDR3 sequences, around 26% seen once. Germline V gene data show CDR1 as SEHNR and CDR2 as FQNEAQ (reference sequence). There are 12 residues in the CDR3. Deletions cut 5 bases from V and 8 bases from J, with 12 bases between. V and J are TRBV7-9 and TRBJ1-1, with a tentative D call TRBD1 (5 bases). Source material: blood. The clonotype was recovered from a woman of 80 years or more in good health. The CDR3 region has the DNA TGTGCCAGCAGCAGGGGAAGGGGCGAAGCTTTCTTT. This translates into CASSRGRGEAFF.